This T cell receptor beta chain appears in the sequencing data of a study of neoadjuvant anti-PD-1 for oral cavity cancer. Study summary: Around day 43, patients without progression received a fourth nivolumab dose before surgery.

Six replicates per PBMC sample, mostly from approximately 0.45 ug of genomic DNA. Method: immunoSEQ multiplex PCR; TCRdb's copy keeps in-frame clones and lacks some. The table lists approximately 35,000 clones, around 87% of them singletons. The J segment lost 2 bases and the V segment lost 3 bases, leaving 20 bases of the junction unmatched. Germline V gene lookup returns CDR1 KGHSH and CDR2 LQKENI. The CDR3 has 20 amino acids. The TCR was taken from a person aged 40-85 years with oral cavity squamous cell carcinoma. The material was PBMCs, obtained before nivolumab (anti-PD-1) treatment. This rearrangement joins TRBV18 to TRBJ1-1; TRBD1 agrees at 8 bases. The CDR3: CASSPPRGQVKISVNTEAFF. CDR3 nucleotides: TGTGCCAGCTCACCCCCGAGGGGACAGGTTAAAATTAGCGTCAACACTGAAGCTTTCTTT.